This TCR beta chain was documented in a study of T cell repertoires in cytomegalovirus infection. MiXCR, run by TCRdb on the reads, gives a single entry per CDR3 protein. The data show 650,000 to 900,000 distinct CDR3 sequences, 25% to 35% seen once. This clonotype showed up many times. Its antigen is still unknown. This clonotype was sampled from a human donor in good health (CMV status not recorded). Some clones in this sample may be carry-over from other donors' samples. Sequencing used cultured CD8+ T cells from PBMCs, obtained from culture after CMV antigen stimulation.

For the CDR3, the DNA is TGTGCCAGCAGTCGATCGTATGGGGATACGCAGTATTTT. Translating it yields CASSRSYGDTQYF. V usage is TRBV7-6 and J usage is TRBJ2-3; no definite D call. The germline V and J ends were trimmed by 6 bases and 6 bases, with 13 bases remaining between them. Germline V CDR1 and CDR2: SGHVS, FNYEAQ. The CDR3 loop spans 13 amino acids.